This T cell receptor (beta chain) was obtained from a study of cytotoxic CD8 clonotypes in ibrutinib-treated CLL. TCRdb's copy holds only in-frame clones and misses some; the assay was immunoSEQ multiplex PCR. The sample has more than 20,000 clones; less than 80% are singletons. Broader study findings: Contraction or stability on treatment was seen for public clonotypes, which were uncommon. Clonality correlated strongly with circulating CD8+ T cells and exceeded age-matched healthy donors at baseline. The study found clonality rose at ibrutinib response, then fell toward baseline at progression.

Germline values: CDR1 SGHRS, CDR2 YFSETQ. This CDR3 comprises 15 residues. Trimming removed 0 bases from V and 2 bases from J, with 12 bases in between. In regard to this clone: The antigen is undetermined.

The sequences come from PBMCs, collected before ibrutinib treatment. V and J are TRBV5-1 and TRBJ2-7, with D possibly being TRBD1 (6 bases). This TCR derives from a human donor with chronic lymphocytic leukemia. This CDR3 reads CASSLETGFTYEQYF. Here the CDR3 DNA reads TGCGCCAGCAGCTTGGAGACAGGTTTCACCTACGAGCAGTACTTC. The variable domain in full, with the rest retrieved from reference TRBV5-1 and TRBJ2-7, is KAGVTQTPRYLIKTRGQQVTLSCSPISGHRSVSWYQQTPGQGLQFLFEYFSETQRNKGNFPGRFSGRQFSNSRSEMNVSTLELGDSALYLCASSLETGFTYEQYFGPGTRLTVT.